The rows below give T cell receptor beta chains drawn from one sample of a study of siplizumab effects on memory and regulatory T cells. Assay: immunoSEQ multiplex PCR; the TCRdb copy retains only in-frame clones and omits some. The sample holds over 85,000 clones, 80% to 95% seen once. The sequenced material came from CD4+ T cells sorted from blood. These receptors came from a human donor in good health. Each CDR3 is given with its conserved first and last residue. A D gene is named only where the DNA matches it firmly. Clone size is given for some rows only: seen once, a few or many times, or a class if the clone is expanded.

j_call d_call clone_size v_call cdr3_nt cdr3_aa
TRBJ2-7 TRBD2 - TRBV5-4 TGTGCCAGCAGCTTGGTTAGCGGGGGCACTCGGGAGCAGTACTTC CASSLVSGGTREQYF
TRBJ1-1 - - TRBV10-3 TGTGCCATCAGTGAGGAGGGGGGAGGGTTGAACACTGAAGCTTTCTTT CAISEEGGGLNTEAFF
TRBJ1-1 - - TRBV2 TGTGCCAGCATCTTACAGAGCCAGAACACTGAAGCTTTCTTT CASILQSQNTEAFF
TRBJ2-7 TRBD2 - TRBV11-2 TGTGCCAGCAGCCCGAGGGGAGCGGGAGGGGGCGAGCAGTACTTC CASSPRGAGGGEQYF
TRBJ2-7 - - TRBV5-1 TGCGCCAGCAGCTTGGGACCCGGGAGCTCCTACGAGCAGTACTTC CASSLGPGSSYEQYF
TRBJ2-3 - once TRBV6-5 TGTGCCAGCAGTTACTGGGGGGCCATGAGCACAGATACGCAGTATTTT CASSYWGAMSTDTQYF
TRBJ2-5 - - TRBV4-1 TGCGCCAGCAGCCAAGCCCTTTTGGAGACCCAGTACTTC CASSQALLETQYF
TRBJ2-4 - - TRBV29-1 TGCAGCGTTGGAGATAATACAGCCAAAAACATTCAGTACTTC CSVGDNTAKNIQYF
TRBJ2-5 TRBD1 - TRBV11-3 TGTGCCAGCAGCTTAGGGGACAGGGGGCGTGAGACCCAGTACTTC CASSLGDRGRETQYF
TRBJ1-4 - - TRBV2 TGTGCCAGCAGTGCGCCATCGGCCCATAATGAAAAACTGTTTTTT CASSAPSAHNEKLFF
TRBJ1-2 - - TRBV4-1 TGCGCCAGCAGCCCAGACGGGCGTGTGTATGGCTACACCTTC CASSPDGRVYGYTF
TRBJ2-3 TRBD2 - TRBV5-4 TGTGCCAGCAGCTGGAGGCTAGCGGGGCGCACAGATACGCAGTATTTT CASSWRLAGRTDTQYF
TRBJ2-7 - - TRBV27 TGTGCCAGCAGTTTAAGAGCGGTTAGCTCCTACGAGCAGTACTTC CASSLRAVSSYEQYF
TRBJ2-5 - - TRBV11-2 TGTGCCAGCAGAGGGGACGAGGAGACCCAGTACTTC CASRGDEETQYF
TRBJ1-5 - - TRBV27 TGTGCCAGCAGTTTATTAGGGGACAATCAGCCCCAGCATTTT CASSLLGDNQPQHF
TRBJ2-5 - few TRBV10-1 TGCGCCAGCAGTGAGTCGTTAGGGCAAGAGACCCAGTACTTC CASSESLGQETQYF
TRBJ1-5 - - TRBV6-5 TGTGCCACCCTCCCGCACGGTGATAGCAATCAGCCCCAGCATTTT CATLPHGDSNQPQHF
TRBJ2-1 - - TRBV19 TGTGCCAGTAGAGGGTACAATGAGCAGTTCTTC CASRGYNEQFF
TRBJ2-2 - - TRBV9 TGTGCCAGCAGCCCCACGGGCGATACGAACACCGGGGAGCTGTTTTTT CASSPTGDTNTGELFF
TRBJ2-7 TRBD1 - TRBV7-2 TGTGCCAGCAGCTTATCGGGACAGAGTTACGAGCAGTACTTC CASSLSGQSYEQYF
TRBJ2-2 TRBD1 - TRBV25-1 TGTGCCAGCACGGGCAGGGGGCGCGGTAGCGGGGAGCTGTTTTTT CASTGRGRGSGELFF
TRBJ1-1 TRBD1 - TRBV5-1 TGCGCCAGCAGAGACCGGGACAGGGGGCCACCGGGGTTT CASRDRDRGPPGF
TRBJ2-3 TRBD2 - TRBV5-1 TGCGCCAGCAGCTTGGTCACCCCCGCTAGCGGGGGCGCGGATACGCAGTATTTT CASSLVTPASGGADTQYF
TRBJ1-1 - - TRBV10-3 TGTGCCATCGCGAACAGGGAGAACACTGAAGCTTTCTTT CAIANRENTEAFF
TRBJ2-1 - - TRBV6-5 TGTGCCAGCAGTTATTTGGGGAGTGAGCAGTTCTTC CASSYLGSEQFF
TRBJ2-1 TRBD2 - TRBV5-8 TGTGCCAGCAGCTTGAGCGGGGACGAGCAGTTCTTC CASSLSGDEQFF
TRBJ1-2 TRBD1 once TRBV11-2 TGTGCCAGCAGCTTTACAGGGGTGGGGTATGGCTACACCTTC CASSFTGVGYGYTF
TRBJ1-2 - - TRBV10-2 TGCGCCAGCAGCGCTACGGGGGCTCACTATGGCTACACCTTC CASSATGAHYGYTF
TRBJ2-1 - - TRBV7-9 TGTGCCAGCAGCCTTCCTAGCTTGCATGAGCAGTTCTTC CASSLPSLHEQFF
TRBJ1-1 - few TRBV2 TGTGCCAGCAGTGGGACAGTGAACACTGAAGCTTTCTTT CASSGTVNTEAFF
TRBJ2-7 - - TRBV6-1 TGTGCCAGCAGCCAACAGGGCGCCTACGAGCAGTACTTC CASSQQGAYEQYF